This TCR beta chain comes out of a study of cytomegalovirus exposure and HLA in healthy donors. Study information: There were around 390 genotyped donors. Of these, roughly 82% fell in the genetic ancestry cluster associated with self-reported Caucasian donors.

Trimming stripped 7 bases from V and 0 bases from J, with 14 bases between. The germline V gene encodes CDR1 SNHLY and CDR2 FYNNEI. This CDR3 has 15 residues. To note about this clone: The target antigen is unknown.

A multiplex PCR was run with 60 Vbeta primers and 13 Jbeta primers. Produced via immunoSEQ multiplex PCR; TCRdb's table is partial and in-frame only. The repertoire holds about 200,000 clones, with approximately 80% as singletons. Findings and limits, study-wide: CMV serostatus was the sole immune exposure data available. Across HLA loci, a later analysis found differing TCR association rates, with DRB1 most and HLA-C fewest.

This clonotype was obtained from a male donor in good health and CMV-seronegative. Sequencing was done on a sample of PBMCs. The chain employs TRBV2 and TRBJ2-3; possibly TRBD1 for D (5 bases). The CDR3 spells CASTGRSFSTDTQYF. The CDR3, as DNA: TGTGCCAGCACAGGGCGGAGCTTTAGCACAGATACGCAGTATTTT.